There are many counts of the clone carrying this TCR beta chain. The antigen is unknown. Primed by a sample-barcoded 5' primer and a J-beta primer mix, a second PCR proceeded for about 7 to 12 cycles. A template-switch adaptor with 12 random nucleotides tagged each cDNA molecule. One entry per CDR3 protein, called by TCRdb with MiXCR from the 5' RACE reads. The repertoire holds 1.5 million to 2 million distinct CDR3 sequences, with roughly 28% as singletons. Per sample, a minimum of 6 million PBMCs were isolated. V gave up 5 bases and J gave up 1 base; unmatched junction bases: 6. This CDR3 contains 14 residues. Germline V gives CDR1 DFQATT, CDR2 SNEGSKA (reference sequence). The record originates from a study of blood T cells in healthy people across ages. Overall study results and limits: Naive T cell percentage strongly correlated with TCR beta diversity. Diversity estimates drawn from one million T cells were deemed underestimates.

This TCR was sampled from a woman aged 30 to 39 in good health. The chain links TRBV20-1 to TRBJ2-7; 9 nucleotides agree with TRBD1. The sample comprised blood. The DNA of the CDR3 is TGCAGTGCTGACACCGGGACAGGGTCCTACGAGCAGTACTTC. Its translation is CSADTGTGSYEQYF.